This T cell receptor (beta chain) was sequenced for a study of control samples from healthy donors and cancer patients. Only in-frame clones appear in the TCRdb table, and some are missing; sequencing was by immunoSEQ multiplex PCR. This sample yields about 160,000 clones, of which approximately 94% are seen a single time; 14% belongs to the top ten. This clone was detected only once. The germline V and J ends were trimmed by 5 bases and 4 bases, with 9 bases remaining between them. CDR1 is SEHNR, CDR2 FQNEAQ, per germline (reference sequence). CDR3 size: 13 residues. The receptor was isolated from a man aged 55 to 70 with colorectal cancer. The material sequenced was PBMCs. V gene TRBV7-9 combines with J gene TRBJ2-1; no clear D gene. The CDR3 region is CASSQDTYNEQFF. As DNA, the CDR3 is TGTGCCAGCAGCCAAGACACTTACAATGAGCAGTTCTTC.